This T cell receptor beta chain was recovered during a study of T cell repertoires in cytomegalovirus infection. Study information: CMV epitopes, recently identified HLA-C-restricted and well-studied HLA-B-restricted, were used. Public signatures in TCR beta pointed to CMV infection and matching HLA type. Study observations and caveats: Identification of carriers of CMV plus the relevant HLA was achieved through cumulative public TCR beta family frequency. HLA-C-restricted CMV-specific TCR beta clonotypes were dominant in the ex vivo response.

Via MiXCR, TCRdb re-called the reads, giving one row per CDR3 protein. The data hold roughly 220,000 distinct CDR3 sequences, with roughly 34% observed a single time. V lost 3 bases and J lost 4, with 9 bases in between. CDR3 length equals 12 residues. In germline, CDR1 is DFQATT, CDR2 SNEGSKA (reference sequence). As for this clonotype: Its cognate antigen is unknown.

The source of this sequence is a human donor in good health (CMV status not recorded). Some clones in this sample may be carry-over from other donors' samples. The V and J genes are TRBV20-1 and TRBJ1-2; no clear D gene. Material: CD8+ T cells from cultured PBMCs, obtained from culture after CMV antigen stimulation. The CDR3 reads CSARGATYGYTF. CDR3 DNA: TGCAGTGCTAGGGGAGCTACCTATGGCTACACCTTC.